The present T cell receptor beta chain was sequenced within a study of cytotoxic CD8 clonotypes in ibrutinib-treated CLL. This clone was picked up one time. After removal of 2 bases from V and 8 bases from J, the junction contained 7 bases not matched to a gene. The V gene's germline CDR1 is MNHNY and CDR2 SVGAGI (reference sequence). The CDR3 sequence is 15 residues long. Generated by immunoSEQ multiplex PCR, the TCRdb table keeps only in-frame clones and is missing some. The sample carries 58,000 or so clones, roughly 59% recorded once. Sequenced material: PBMCs, taken after 12 months of ibrutinib treatment. The V and J genes are TRBV6-6 and TRBJ1-4; 8 positions agree with TRBD1. The clonotype was recovered from a human donor with chronic lymphocytic leukemia. The DNA for the CDR3 is TGTGCCAGCAGTTACAGGGGCAGGGGGCGAGAAAAACTGTTTTTT. Amino acids: CASSYRGRGREKLFF.